One sample yielded the 30 T cell receptor beta chains listed below, sequenced in a study of blood T cell repertoires in COVID-19. The assay was immunoSEQ multiplex PCR, and TCRdb's table has in-frame clones only and misses some. The sample shows 120,000 to 150,000 clones, around four fifths of them seen only once. Material: peripheral blood. These receptors were collected from a human donor in a cohort sampled during active COVID-19.

The gene calls are TRBV5-1 and TRBJ2-2; D is possibly TRBD1 (6 bases). The CDR3 length is 15 residues. Between the trimmed V and J ends, which lost 2 bases and 1 base, there was a span of 9 bases. Germline V gives CDR1 SGHRS, CDR2 YFSETQ. In nucleotides, the CDR3 is TGCGCCAGCAGCTTATCGACAGGGAACACCGGGGAGCTGTTTTTT. It encodes CASSLSTGNTGELFF.

The sample holds a few counts of this clone. The gene calls are TRBV6-5 and TRBJ1-6, with 7 bases fitting TRBD1. From germline, CDR1 is MNHEY and CDR2 SVGAGI. There are 11 residues in the CDR3. Trimming took 6 bases from V and 14 from J; bases not matched to a gene: 4. The CDR3 loop is CASRRTGALHF. The DNA of the CDR3 is TGTGCCAGCAGGCGTACAGGGGCCCTCCACTTT.

This rearrangement joins TRBV28 to TRBJ2-7; 9 positions agree with TRBD1. The CDR3 has 14 residues. The trim removed 5 bases at V and 3 bases at J, leaving 5 bases unmatched. The germline V gene encodes CDR1 MDHEN and CDR2 SYDVKM. The CDR3 nucleotides read TGTGCCAGCAGTCCCCGGACAGGGGACTACGAGCAGTACTTC. It codes for CASSPRTGDYEQYF.

The chain uses TRBV25-1 and TRBJ2-7, with 10 bases matching TRBD1. CDR3 size: 14 residues. The ends lost 7 bases at V and 1 base at J; junction bases unmatched: 4. Germline V lookup: CDR1 MGHDK, CDR2 SYGVNS. The CDR3 protein is CASNDRGLSYEQYF. CDR3 DNA: TGTGCCAGCAATGACAGGGGGCTTTCCTACGAGCAGTACTTC.

The J gene is TRBJ1-1, the V gene TRBV9, with 8 bases aligning to TRBD1. V lost 3 bases to trimming and J lost 0 bases; unmatched junction nucleotides: 4. Germline CDR1 and CDR2: SGDLS and YYNGEE. This CDR3 spans 15 amino acids. Written as DNA, the CDR3 is TGTGCCAGCAGCGCCGGGACAGGCATGAACACTGAAGCTTTCTTT. Translated: CASSAGTGMNTEAFF.

The genes are TRBV5-1 and TRBJ2-3; 8 bases line up with TRBD2. J lost 5 bases, V lost 1 base, and 6 bases had no gene match. CDR1 is SGHRS and CDR2 is YFSETQ in the germline V gene. This CDR3 spans 15 amino acids. The CDR3 coding sequence is TGCGCCAGCAGCTTGAGTACGGGAGGGGGAGATACGCAGTATTTT. It is translated as CASSLSTGGGDTQYF.

This chain joins TRBV6-5 and TRBJ2-7, with TRBD1 as a possible D gene (6 bases). Germline V CDR1 and CDR2: MNHEY, SVGAGI. CDR3 size: 13 residues. V was trimmed by 7 bases and J by 3 bases, leaving 13 bases between them. CDR3 sequence (DNA): TGTGCCAGCAATCCCCGACAGGACTACGAGCAGTACTTC. Translating gives CASNPRQDYEQYF.

The chain is built from TRBV5-1 and TRBJ2-7; TRBD1 matches 9 bases. The CDR3 runs to 17 residues. The junction had 11 bases not matched to a gene; V was cut back by 4 bases and J by 0 bases. The V gene's germline CDR1 is SGHRS and CDR2 YFSETQ. This CDR3 reads CASSTQGAGGSSYEQYF. The CDR3 DNA is TGCGCCAGCAGCACACAGGGGGCCGGGGGGAGCTCCTACGAGCAGTACTTC.

The chain carries TRBV11-2 and TRBJ2-7; the D gene is possibly TRBD1 (6 bases). V was cut by 2 bases and J by 5 bases, with 10 bases left in between. The V gene's germline CDR1 is SGHAT and CDR2 FQNNGV. This CDR3 region has 13 residues. This CDR3 is CASSLSRGNEQYF. The CDR3 bases are TGTGCCAGCAGCTTAAGCAGGGGCAACGAGCAGTACTTC.

This chain joins TRBV9 and TRBJ2-7, with a tentative D call TRBD2 (5 bases). The CDR3 totals 16 residues. The V gene's germline CDR1 is SGDLS and CDR2 YYNGEE. Trimming removed 4 bases at V and 0 bases at J, with 17 bases between. This chain's CDR3 is CASSPWTDTSSYEQYV. The CDR3 DNA follows: TGTGCCAGCAGCCCCTGGACTGACACCAGCTCCTACGAGCAGTACGTC.

The rearrangement joins TRBV21-1 to TRBJ1-5; TRBD1 is taken as the D call from the table, unchecked against the DNA. TRBV21-1 is noted as a pseudogene. The CDR3 length is 23 residues. CDR3 nucleotide sequence: TGTGCCAGCAGCGCACCCACCGGGACAGAGAAAGGGGTTCTCCCCCCCGCTAATCAGCCCCAGCATTTT. Protein product: CASSAPTGTEKGVLPPANQPQHF.

This chain joins TRBV4-2 and TRBJ1-5, with D possibly being TRBD1 (6 bases). The CDR3 runs 15 residues. V was pared by 0 bases and J by 3 bases, with 9 bases between. CDR1 and CDR2 (germline): LGHNA, YNFKEQ. CDR3 amino acids: CASSQEGGVNQPQHF. The CDR3 DNA reads TGTGCCAGCAGCCAAGAAGGGGGGGTCAATCAGCCCCAGCATTTT.

This rearrangement joins TRBV28 to TRBJ1-2; 8 positions agree with TRBD1. This CDR3 has 13 residues. Germline CDR1 reads MDHEN; CDR2 reads SYDVKM. V was clipped by 7 bases and J by 8 bases; unmatched bases: 9. The chain's CDR3 is CASTPDRAEGYTF. CDR3 nucleotides: TGTGCCAGCACCCCGGACAGGGCGGAGGGCTACACCTTC.

The rearrangement joins TRBV2 to TRBJ2-2; the D gene is possibly TRBD1 (5 bases). This CDR3 is 15 amino acids long. V was pared by 3 bases and J by 6 bases, with 14 bases between. Looked up from germline, CDR1 is SNHLY and CDR2 is FYNNEI. The CDR3 sequence is CASSEGRRGAGELFF. The CDR3 DNA reads TGTGCCAGCAGTGAGGGGCGGAGAGGCGCCGGGGAGCTGTTTTTT.

This clone came up a few times. This chain links TRBV30 with TRBJ1-1; TRBD1 agrees at 11 bases. The germline CDR1 and CDR2 sequences are GTSNPN and SVGIG (reference sequence). The length of the CDR3 is 14 residues. The trim removed 5 bases at V and 4 bases at J, leaving 6 bases unmatched. This CDR3 is CAWCRDRGFTEAFF. In DNA form, the CDR3 reads TGTGCCTGGTGTAGGGACAGGGGGTTCACTGAAGCTTTCTTT.

The rearrangement joins TRBV6-5 to TRBJ1-5; D not resolved. The ends were cut back, 8 bases at V and 5 bases at J, with 13 bases in the middle. The CDR3 sequence is 13 residues long. Germline V lookup: CDR1 MNHEY, CDR2 SVGAGI. Here the CDR3 reads CASEVGRDQPQHF. The CDR3 DNA sequence: TGTGCCAGCGAAGTGGGTCGGGATCAGCCCCAGCATTTT.

This clone was detected only once. The gene calls are TRBV5-4 and TRBJ2-3, with 8 bases lining up with TRBD1. CDR1 and CDR2 (germline): SGHNT, YYREEE (reference sequence). CDR3 length equals 15 residues. V lost 5 bases to trimming and J lost 2 bases; unmatched junction nucleotides: 7. DNA of the CDR3: TGTGCCAGCAGTGTGACAGGGGCCTACACAGATACGCAGTATTTT. Residues: CASSVTGAYTDTQYF.

This clone has a count of ten or more. V gene TRBV5-7 combines with J gene TRBJ1-3; D is uncertain. TRBV5-7 is annotated as an ORF whose role is uncertain. Trimming took off 4 bases at V and 4 bases at J, with 15 bases between the two ends. The CDR3 is 15 amino acids. The CDR3 nucleotides read TGTGCCAGCAGCACGGGTCGGCGTGCAGGAAACACCATATATTTT. Translated: CASSTGRRAGNTIYF.

V and J are TRBV25-1 and TRBJ2-1; 8 bases align to TRBD2. With 0 bases clipped from V and 6 bases from J, the junction kept 7 bases outside the gene matches. This CDR3 has 16 residues. Germline assignment: CDR1 MGHDK and CDR2 SYGVNS. CDR3 residues: CASSEYEAGEGNEQFF. CDR3 sequence (DNA): TGTGCCAGCAGTGAATATGAAGCGGGAGAGGGCAATGAGCAGTTCTTC.

The rearrangement links TRBV18 to TRBJ2-1; 10 positions agree with TRBD2. Germline V gene sequence: CDR1 KGHSH, CDR2 LQKENI. Trimming removed 3 bases from V and 0 bases from J; junction bases left unmatched: 5. The CDR3 totals 17 residues. The CDR3 coding sequence is TGTGCCAGCTCACCCAGGACTAGCGGTAGCTCCTACAATGAGCAGTTCTTC. Amino acids: CASSPRTSGSSYNEQFF.

This clone was seen a single time. This chain connects TRBV7-2 to TRBJ2-7; 9 bases agree with TRBD2. The trim removed 3 bases at V and 2 bases at J, leaving 5 bases unmatched. In germline, CDR1 is SGHTA, CDR2 FQGNSA. This CDR3 comprises 15 residues. The CDR3 DNA is TGTGCCAGCAGCTTGATAGCGGGAGTGACCTACGAGCAGTACGTC. Its translation: CASSLIAGVTYEQYV.

The V and J genes are TRBV29-1 and TRBJ2-5, with D possibly TRBD2 on 6 matching bases. This CDR3 comprises 12 residues. CDR1 and CDR2 from the germline V gene are SQVTM and ANQGSEA. The V gene lost 5 bases and the J gene lost 1 base, with 8 bases spanning the gap. The CDR3 reads CSVRRAQETQYF. In DNA, the CDR3 is TGCAGCGTTAGGAGGGCCCAAGAGACCCAGTACTTC.

The V and J genes are TRBV5-8 and TRBJ2-5; 8 nucleotides agree with TRBD2. Germline loops: CDR1 SGHTS, CDR2 YDEGEE. V gave up 1 base and J gave up 6 bases; unmatched junction bases: 5. This CDR3 has 14 residues. The CDR3 sequence: CASSLRGGGKTQYF. The CDR3 DNA reads TGTGCCAGCAGCTTGCGGGGGGGCGGAAAGACCCAGTACTTC.

This clone was picked up a small number of times. The chain combines TRBV19 with TRBJ2-6, with a possible D match to TRBD2 (6 bases). CDR3 length: 15 residues. Germline loops: CDR1 LNHDA, CDR2 SQIVND (reference sequence). V lost 8 bases to trimming and J lost 4 bases, with 15 bases between them. The CDR3 spells CASSTGGTGANVLTF. The CDR3 bases are TGTGCCAGTTCAACCGGGGGTACGGGGGCCAACGTCCTGACTTTC. Full variable domain (remainder filled in from reference TRBV19 and TRBJ2-6): DGGITQSPKYLFRKEGQNVTLSCEQNLNHDAMYWYRQDPGQGLRLIYYSQIVNDFQKGDIAEGYSVSREKKESFPLTVTSAQKNPTAFYLCASSTGGTGANVLTFGAGSRLTVL.

A note on this clone: Relative to the germline gene, one junction end is altered; a read error may explain this. This chain uses TRBV12-3 or TRBV12-4 with TRBJ2-1; 9 nucleotides line up with TRBD2. This CDR3 spans 12 amino acids. In nucleotides, the CDR3 is TGTGCCAGCAGTTTAGCAGCGGGGGGCCTAATCTTC. Its protein is CASSLAAGGLIF.

The rearrangement joins TRBV7-8 to TRBJ2-5; TRBD2 matches at 11 bases. Germline values: CDR1 SGHVS, CDR2 FQNEAQ. This CDR3 is built from 15 residues. Trimming cost V 1 base and J 5 bases; bases outside gene matches: 3. CDR3 bases: TGTGCCAGCAGCTTAGAGACTAGCGGGAAGGAGACCCAGTACTTC. It specifies CASSLETSGKETQYF. Full variable domain (rest looked up from reference TRBV7-8 and TRBJ2-5): GAGVSQSPRYKVAKRGQDVALRCDPISGHVSLFWYQQALGQGPEFLTYFQNEAQLDKSGLPSDRFFAERPEGSVSTLKIQRTQQEDSAVYLCASSLETSGKETQYFGPGTRLLVL.

This clone appeared once. The chain is built from TRBV2 and TRBJ1-2, with 9 bases aligning to TRBD1. V was pared by 7 bases and J by 1 base, with 4 bases of the junction left unmatched. The germline gives CDR1 SNHLY, CDR2 FYNNEI. The CDR3 length is 14 residues. The CDR3: CASIRTGDNYGYTF. The CDR3 nucleotides are TGTGCCAGCATTCGGACAGGGGATAACTATGGCTACACCTTC.

This chain joins TRBV29-1 and TRBJ2-2; D unclear. Germline CDR1 reads SQVTM; CDR2 reads ANQGSEA. The CDR3 runs to 13 residues. The ends were cut back, 5 bases at V and 0 bases at J, with 7 bases in the middle. In DNA form, the CDR3 reads TGCAGCGTTCTTAGTGCGAACACCGGGGAGCTGTTTTTT. Protein sequence: CSVLSANTGELFF.

The V gene is TRBV6-5, the J gene TRBJ1-2, with TRBD1 matching over 9 bases. J lost 1 base, V lost 6 bases, and 3 bases had no gene match. Looked up from germline, CDR1 is MNHEY and CDR2 is SVGAGI. The CDR3 spans 14 residues. The CDR3 nucleotides are TGTGCCAGCAGCCGGGACAGGGTTAACTATGGCTACACCTTC. Translation: CASSRDRVNYGYTF.

This chain's CDR3 is CASSFRIDMPNTEAFF. The CDR3 DNA reads as TGCGCCAGCAGCTTCCGGATCGACATGCCGAACACTGAAGCTTTCTTT. This sequence joins TRBV5-1 and TRBJ1-1; D gene unclear. V was pared by 2 bases and J by 1 base, with 15 bases between. The CDR3 has 16 residues. The germline CDR1 and CDR2 sequences are SGHRS and YFSETQ.